The 3 T cell receptor beta chains listed next were all sequenced from one sample in a study of CD8 T cells in cerebrospinal fluid in Alzheimer's disease. TCRdb re-called the 10x single-cell sequencing reads and shows each CDR3 protein once, DNA omitted. This table lists about 1,100 distinct CDR3 sequences. The sample taken for sequencing was cerebrospinal fluid. The receptors come from a human donor with mild cognitive impairment.

Its frequency marks this clonotype as medium-sized. V usage is TRBV2 and J usage is TRBJ1-5; TCRdb gives TRBD1 as the D gene, but with no DNA this cannot be confirmed. There are 15 residues in the CDR3. Germline CDR1 reads SNHLY; CDR2 reads FYNNEI. The CDR3 loop is CASSVGGAINQPQHF.

Its frequency marks this clonotype as medium-sized. V is TRBV5-1 and J is TRBJ2-5; TCRdb designates TRBD1, a call that cannot be tested without DNA. Germline assignment: CDR1 SGHRS and CDR2 YFSETQ. The CDR3 has 14 residues. The CDR3 sequence: CASTPSGGEETQYF. Full variable domain (rest looked up from reference TRBV5-1 and TRBJ2-5): KAGVTQTPRYLIKTRGQQVTLSCSPISGHRSVSWYQQTPGQGLQFLFEYFSETQRNKGNFPGRFSGRQFSNSRSEMNVSTLELGDSALYLCASTPSGGEETQYFGPGTRLLVL.

This clonotype counts as medium-sized by frequency. The rearrangement joins TRBV9 to TRBJ2-7. CDR3 length equals 16 residues. Germline V CDR1 and CDR2: SGDLS, YYNGEE. This chain's CDR3 is CASSVGGDSYSYEQYF.